This T cell receptor beta chain was captured by sequencing in a study of shared clonotypes between healthy human individuals. Study background: Donor composition was a couple of women and three men, aged 18 to 49.

About this clone itself: Its target is not known.

This was a deep-level run. Method: immunoSEQ multiplex PCR; TCRdb's copy keeps in-frame clones and lacks some. The profile shows 2,500,000 or so clones, 80% to 95% of them singletons. Overall study results and limits: For naive CD4 cells, approximately 4.8% of clonotypes were shared across a handful of donors. Read depth was anticipated to influence clonotype sharing among donors.

V lost 2 bases, J lost 7 bases, and 9 bases stayed unmatched. CDR3 length: 15 residues. Per the germline V gene, CDR1 is SGDLS and CDR2 is YYNGEE. The clonotype was recovered from a man between 18 and 35 years old in good health. Some clones in this sample may be carry-over from other donors' samples. J is TRBJ2-1 and V is TRBV9; the match to TRBD2 covers 7 bases. The sequencing sample was made of naive CD4+ T cells from PBMCs. Subset: CD45RA+ positively selected. The CDR3 DNA sequence: TGTGCCAGCAGCGTCGGGACTATCTTTAGGAATGAGCAGTTCTTC. Translating gives CASSVGTIFRNEQFF.